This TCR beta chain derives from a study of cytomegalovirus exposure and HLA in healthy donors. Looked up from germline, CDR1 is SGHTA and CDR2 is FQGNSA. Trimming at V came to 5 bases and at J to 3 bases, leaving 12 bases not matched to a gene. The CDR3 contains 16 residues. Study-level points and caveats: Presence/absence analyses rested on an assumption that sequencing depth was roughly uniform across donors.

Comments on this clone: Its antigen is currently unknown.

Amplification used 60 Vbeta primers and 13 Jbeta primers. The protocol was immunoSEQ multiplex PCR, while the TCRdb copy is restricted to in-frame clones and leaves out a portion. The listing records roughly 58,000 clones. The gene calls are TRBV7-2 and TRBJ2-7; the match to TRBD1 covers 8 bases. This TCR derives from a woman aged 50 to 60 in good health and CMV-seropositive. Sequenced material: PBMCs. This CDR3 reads CASSIGGQGVGYEQYF. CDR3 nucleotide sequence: TGTGCCAGCAGCATCGGTGGACAGGGCGTAGGCTACGAGCAGTACTTC.